The sequence of this TCR beta chain was determined in a study of cytotoxic CD8 clonotypes in ibrutinib-treated CLL. Study in general: The cohort had about a dozen relapsed/refractory and around 15 treatment-naive patients, 17 IGHV unmutated. Investigators collected response samples after a median approximately eleven months of treatment, range 6 to 36.

V was clipped by 6 bases and J by 4 bases; unmatched bases: 6. This CDR3 is 15 amino acids long. Per germline, CDR1 MNHEY and CDR2 SVGAGI. Notes on this clone: The target antigen is unknown.

The study, taken as a whole, reports: The study found public clonotypes uncommon, contracting or stable on treatment.

With sequencing, the targeted depth ranged from 1 in 200,000 to 1 in 1 million T cells. The repertoire was sequenced with immunoSEQ multiplex PCR; TCRdb's copy has only in-frame clones and lacks some. The data contain approximately 150,000 clones, about four fifths of them singletons. The chain couples TRBV6-5 to TRBJ1-5; 10 nucleotides agree with TRBD1. The TCR originated in a human donor with chronic lymphocytic leukemia. The sample was PBMCs, taken after 24 months of ibrutinib treatment. The CDR3 DNA reads TGTGCCAGCAGAATCGACAGGGGGCTAAATCAGCCCCAGCATTTT. Protein sequence: CASRIDRGLNQPQHF.